Described below is a single T cell receptor (beta chain) sequence and its context. This sample is part of a study of T cell changes during pregnancy in multiple sclerosis. The CDR3 sequence is 20 residues long. Germline CDR1 and CDR2: SGHRS and YFSETQ. V gave up 2 bases and J gave up 1 base; unmatched junction bases: 12. The assay was immunoSEQ multiplex PCR, and TCRdb's table has in-frame clones only and misses some. In the table there are tens of thousands of clones, around 93% of which are singletons. The material sequenced was CD4+ T cells from peripheral blood mononuclear cells, taken in the third trimester of pregnancy. This TCR derives from a female donor with multiple sclerosis, enrolled in a pregnancy study. V gene TRBV5-1 combines with J gene TRBJ2-1; the match to TRBD2 covers 13 bases. Written as DNA, the CDR3 is TGCGCCAGCAGCTTAGGGACTAGCGGGGTAAGCTTTGGATCCTACAATGAGCAGTTCTTC. Translating gives CASSLGTSGVSFGSYNEQFF.